The source of this T cell receptor beta chain is a study of blood T cell repertoires in COVID-19. Whole-study context: Specimens from acute and convalescent COVID-19 originated in the United States, Italy and Spain. PBMCs, B-cell-depleted T cells, or T cells were the source of the cDNA or gDNA that made up the material.

The CDR3 consists of 15 residues. With 2 bases removed from V and 5 bases from J, the gap between germline ends came to 15 bases. Per germline, CDR1 WSHSY and CDR2 SAAADI. Original processing notes: Counts of nucleated cells, estimated from reference gene primer amplification, were obtained. Produced via immunoSEQ multiplex PCR; TCRdb's table is partial and in-frame only. The V and J calls and clone size were taken over from that table, and D and trimming were inferred from the DNA. The sample shows some 83,000 clones, about 80% of them seen only once. This TCR was sampled from a man between 45 and 60 years old with acute or convalescent COVID-19. Input material: peripheral blood. V gene TRBV10-2 combines with J gene TRBJ1-1, with D maybe TRBD1 (5 bases). The chain's CDR3 is CASSESPRVRTEAFF. As DNA, the CDR3 is TGCGCCAGCAGTGAGAGTCCCAGGGTGAGAACTGAAGCTTTCTTT.